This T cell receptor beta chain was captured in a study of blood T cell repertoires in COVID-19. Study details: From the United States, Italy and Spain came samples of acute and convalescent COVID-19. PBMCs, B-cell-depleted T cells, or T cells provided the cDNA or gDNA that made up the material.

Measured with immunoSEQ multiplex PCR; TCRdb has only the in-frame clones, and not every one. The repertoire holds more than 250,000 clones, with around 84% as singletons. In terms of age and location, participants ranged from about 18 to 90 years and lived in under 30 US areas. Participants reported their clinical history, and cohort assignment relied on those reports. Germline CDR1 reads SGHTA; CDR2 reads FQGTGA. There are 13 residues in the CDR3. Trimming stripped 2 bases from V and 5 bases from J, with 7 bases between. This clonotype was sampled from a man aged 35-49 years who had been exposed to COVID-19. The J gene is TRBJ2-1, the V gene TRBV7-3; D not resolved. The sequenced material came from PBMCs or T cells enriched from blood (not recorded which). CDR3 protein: CASSLSLDNEQFF. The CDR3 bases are TGTGCCAGCAGCTTATCCCTTGACAATGAGCAGTTCTTC.